Below are 20 T cell receptor beta chains sequenced from a single sample in a study of neurological immune-mediated disorders. TCRdb recomputed calls from the 5' RACE reads with MiXCR, one row per CDR3 protein. The sample has 65,000 to 90,000 distinct CDR3 sequences, about 3% seen once. The sequenced sample consisted of PBMCs. These TCRs come from a woman aged 45-65 years with multiple sclerosis.

This clonotype was picked up many times. The J gene is TRBJ2-3, the V gene TRBV2, with 10 bases identical to TRBD2. The CDR3 is 16 amino acids. The V segment lost 4 bases and the J segment 6 bases; nucleotides outside the gene matches: 10. Looked up from germline, CDR1 is SNHLY and CDR2 is FYNNEI. The CDR3 nucleotides read TGTGCCAGCAGTGTCGGGCTAGCGGGGGATACGGATACGCAGTATTTT. Its protein is CASSVGLAGDTDTQYF.

In this sample, this clonotype turned up many times. J is TRBJ1-1 and V is TRBV20-1; 9 bases are a match to TRBD1. The CDR3 length is 13 residues. Trimming cost V 6 bases and J 10 bases; bases outside gene matches: 12. Germline V gene sequence: CDR1 DFQATT, CDR2 SNEGSKA (reference sequence). The DNA for the CDR3 is TGCAGTGCCTCCCCTTACAGGGGGCTTTCAGCTTTCTTT. The encoded protein is CSASPYRGLSAFF.

This clonotype was recorded at least ten times. The J gene is TRBJ2-5, the V gene TRBV15; TRBD2 might be the D (5 bases). The germline gives CDR1 LNHNV, CDR2 YYDKDF (reference sequence). This CDR3 has 15 amino acids. With 0 bases removed from V and 7 bases from J, the gap between germline ends came to 15 bases. This chain's CDR3 is CATSRDGRSWGTQYF. CDR3 nucleotides: TGTGCCACCAGCAGAGATGGGAGAAGCTGGGGGACCCAGTACTTC.

This clonotype was found many times. The chain joins TRBV3-1 to TRBJ2-7; TRBD2 matches at 9 bases. The CDR3 sequence is 17 residues long. V lost 1 base, J lost 2 bases, and 9 bases stayed unmatched. CDR1 and CDR2 (germline): LGHDT, YNNKEL (reference sequence). CDR3 residues: CASSQARSGRPTYEQYF. CDR3 sequence (DNA): TGTGCCAGCAGCCAAGCCCGTAGCGGGAGACCCACCTACGAGCAGTACTTC.

This clonotype was picked up many times. This chain joins TRBV14 and TRBJ2-1; D uncertain. CDR1 and CDR2 (germline): SGHDN, FVKESK. The V end lost 0 bases, the J end lost 8 bases, and 11 bases lay between the germline ends. The CDR3 is made up of 14 amino acids. The CDR3 loop reads CASSQEASYHEQFF. Written as DNA, the CDR3 is TGTGCCAGCAGCCAAGAGGCTAGTTACCATGAGCAGTTCTTC.

In its sample, this clonotype was seen many times. The chain carries TRBV6-4 and TRBJ2-2, with 8 bases fitting TRBD1. The germline CDR1 and CDR2 sequences are MRHNA and SNTAGT. The CDR3 runs to 14 residues. The junction had 0 bases not matched to a gene; V was cut back by 3 bases and J by 3 bases. CDR3 sequence reads: CASSETGDTGELFF. CDR3 coding DNA: TGTGCCAGCAGTGAGACAGGGGACACCGGGGAGCTGTTTTTT.

This clonotype was recorded many times. The chain links TRBV5-1 to TRBJ1-2; 7 positions match TRBD1. The ends lost 3 bases at V and 4 bases at J; junction bases unmatched: 3. This CDR3 has 13 residues. Per the germline V gene, CDR1 is SGHRS and CDR2 is YFSETQ. The CDR3 protein is CASSWDSSYGYTF. CDR3 nucleotide sequence: TGCGCCAGCAGCTGGGACAGCTCCTATGGCTACACCTTC.

This clonotype was counted many times. J is TRBJ2-7 and V is TRBV18, with D perhaps matching TRBD2 (5 bases). V gave up 5 bases and J gave up 4 bases, with 12 bases separating them. Germline CDR1 KGHSH, CDR2 LQKENI. The CDR3 runs to 13 residues. In nucleotides, the CDR3 is TGTGCCAGCTCATCCTCGGACTCTTACGAGCAGTACTTC. It encodes CASSSSDSYEQYF.

This clonotype was counted many times. Written as DNA, the CDR3 is TGCAGTGCTAGGAGGACACCCAACACCGGGGAGCTGTTTTTT. Amino acid sequence: CSARRTPNTGELFF. The chain couples TRBV20-1 to TRBJ2-2; weak D call: TRBD1 (5 bases). Per germline, CDR1 DFQATT and CDR2 SNEGSKA (reference sequence). V lost 3 bases and J 2 bases, leaving 10 bases between the germline ends. This CDR3 comprises 14 residues.

This clonotype was detected a few times. The chain is built from TRBV18 and TRBJ2-3, with TRBD2 as a possible D gene (5 bases). V lost 3 bases and J lost 0, with 10 bases in between. Germline assignment: CDR1 KGHSH and CDR2 LQKENI. The CDR3 extends over 15 amino acids. The CDR3 loop reads CASSPRLTSTDTQYF. For the CDR3, the DNA is TGTGCCAGCTCACCGCGACTAACTAGCACAGATACGCAGTATTTT.

This clonotype was seen many times. The rearrangement links TRBV10-3 to TRBJ2-2; weak D call: TRBD2 (5 bases). Germline values: CDR1 ENHRY, CDR2 SYGVKD. Trimming stripped 2 bases from V and 7 bases from J, with 11 bases between. The CDR3 contains 14 residues. In DNA, the CDR3 is TGTGCCATCAGTGAGCAGGAGGAGTACGGGGAGCTGTTTTTT. As protein: CAISEQEEYGELFF.

This clonotype was counted ten times or more. The gene calls are TRBV28 and TRBJ2-5, with TRBD2 matching 7 bases. From germline, CDR1 is MDHEN and CDR2 SYDVKM. The CDR3 loop spans 15 amino acids. V was pared by 5 bases and J by 5 bases, with 11 bases of the junction left unmatched. The CDR3 here is CASSRGWRGYETQYF. The CDR3 DNA follows: TGTGCCAGCAGTCGGGGGTGGCGGGGGTACGAGACCCAGTACTTC. Looking up the rest from reference TRBV28 and TRBJ2-5 gives the full variable domain: DVKVTQSSRYLVKRTGEKVFLECVQDMDHENMFWYRQDPGLGLRLIYFSYDVKMKEKGDIPEGYSVSREKKERFSLILESASTNQTSMYLCASSRGWRGYETQYFGPGTRLLVL.

This clonotype was seen at least ten times. The V and J genes are TRBV20-1 and TRBJ2-7, with D perhaps matching TRBD2 (5 bases). This CDR3 is built from 16 residues. V was cut by 2 bases and J by 4 bases, with 21 bases left in between. Per the germline V gene, CDR1 is DFQATT and CDR2 is SNEGSKA (reference sequence). The chain's CDR3 is CSARRREGSQKYEQYF. CDR3 DNA: TGCAGTGCTAGACGACGAGAGGGTTCCCAAAAGTACGAGCAGTACTTC.

This clonotype was seen ten or more times. This chain uses TRBV7-2 with TRBJ1-1; D is unclear. V was pared by 1 base and J by 7 bases, with 10 bases between. Germline V gene data show CDR1 as SGHTA and CDR2 as FQGNSA. The CDR3 has 13 residues. In nucleotides, the CDR3 is TGTGCCAGCAGCTTAGGATCCAGACGTGAAGCTTTCTTT. Encoded protein: CASSLGSRREAFF.

This clonotype showed up many times. The V gene is TRBV10-3, the J gene TRBJ1-1; D is possibly TRBD1 (5 bases). Germline V gene lookup returns CDR1 ENHRY and CDR2 SYGVKD. V was trimmed by 5 bases and J by 2 bases, leaving 18 bases between them. The CDR3 contains 16 residues. The CDR3 DNA sequence: TGTGCCATCAGTCCGACCGGGACCGCGGGCAACACTGAAGCTTTCTTT. Translation gives CAISPTGTAGNTEAFF.

With respect to this clonotype: Being one base from a much bigger clone, this may be a read error. The chain is built from TRBV20-1 and TRBJ1-6, with D uncertain. This CDR3 is built from 13 residues. Germline V gene data show CDR1 as DFQATT and CDR2 as SNEGSKA (reference sequence). CDR3 in amino acids: CSVERVRNSPLNF. The DNA for the CDR3 is TGCAGTGTGGAGAGGGTAAGAAATTCACCCCTCAACTTT.

At least ten counts were recorded for this clonotype. The genes are TRBV7-2 and TRBJ2-2, with TRBD1 matching 8 bases. With 2 bases clipped from V and 6 bases from J, the junction kept 5 bases outside the gene matches. This CDR3 contains 15 residues. CDR1 is SGHTA and CDR2 is FQGNSA in the germline V gene. CDR3 region: CASSLSRGPAGELFF. CDR3 nucleotide sequence: TGTGCCAGCAGCTTAAGCAGGGGGCCTGCCGGGGAGCTGTTTTTT.

This clonotype was counted many times. The rearrangement links TRBV6-5 to TRBJ2-5, with a possible D match to TRBD1 (6 bases). Germline-derived CDR1 and CDR2 are MNHEY and SVGAGI. V lost 5 bases to trimming and J lost 9 bases, with 10 bases between them. The CDR3 is 11 amino acids. DNA for the CDR3: TGTGCCAGCAGTCGGGACAAGTCCCAGTACTTC. Translation gives CASSRDKSQYF.

This clonotype was recorded at least ten times. The chain is built from TRBV7-2 and TRBJ2-2; 7 bases line up with TRBD1. The germline V gene encodes CDR1 SGHTA and CDR2 FQGNSA. The CDR3 extends over 16 amino acids. V shed 5 bases, J shed 3 bases, and the junction held 9 bases outside the gene matches. The CDR3 DNA reads TGTGCCAGCAGCCAACAGACAGGGTATCACACCGGGGAGCTGTTTTTT. Translating it yields CASSQQTGYHTGELFF. The full variable domain, completed using reference TRBV7-2 and TRBJ2-2, is GAGVSQSPSNKVTEKGKDVELRCDPISGHTALYWYRQSLGQGLEFLIYFQGNSAPDKSGLPSDRFSAERTGGSVSTLTIQRTQQEDSAVYLCASSQQTGYHTGELFFGEGSRLTVL.

The sample holds many counts of this clonotype. The gene calls are TRBV10-3 and TRBJ2-1; 10 bases align to TRBD1. The junction had 0 bases not matched to a gene; V was cut back by 0 bases and J by 1 base. CDR1 ENHRY and CDR2 SYGVKD come from the germline V gene. This CDR3 region has 16 residues. The DNA for the CDR3 is TGTGCCATCAGTGAGTCGGACAGGGGGTCCTACAATGAGCAGTTCTTC. Protein sequence: CAISESDRGSYNEQFF.